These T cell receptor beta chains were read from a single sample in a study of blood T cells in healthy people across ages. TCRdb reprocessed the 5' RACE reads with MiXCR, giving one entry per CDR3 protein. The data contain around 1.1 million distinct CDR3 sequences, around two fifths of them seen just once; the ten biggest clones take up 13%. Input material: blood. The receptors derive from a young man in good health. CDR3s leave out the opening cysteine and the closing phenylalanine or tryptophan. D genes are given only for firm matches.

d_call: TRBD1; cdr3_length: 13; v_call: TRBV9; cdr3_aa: ASSVEGTGGQPQH
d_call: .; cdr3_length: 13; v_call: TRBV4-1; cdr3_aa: ASSQVSGEGQPQH
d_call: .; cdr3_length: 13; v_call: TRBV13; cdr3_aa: ASSLGVSNTDTQY
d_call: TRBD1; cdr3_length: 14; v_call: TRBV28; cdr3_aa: ASKRKGTGSTDTQY
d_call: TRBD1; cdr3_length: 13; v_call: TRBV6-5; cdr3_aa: ASSNGQESTDTQY
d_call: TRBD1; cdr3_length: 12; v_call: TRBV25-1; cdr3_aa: ASRQGASYNEQF
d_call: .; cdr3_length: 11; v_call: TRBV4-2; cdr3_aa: ASSQRDPDTQY
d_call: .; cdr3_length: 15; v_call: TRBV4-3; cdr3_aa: ASSQLTDPSGANVLT
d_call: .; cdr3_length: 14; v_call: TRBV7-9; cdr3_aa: ASSLSSGATNEKLF
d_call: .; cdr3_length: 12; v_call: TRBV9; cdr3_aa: ASSVEGASYGYT
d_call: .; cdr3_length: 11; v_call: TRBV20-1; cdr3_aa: SAREVGPNGYT
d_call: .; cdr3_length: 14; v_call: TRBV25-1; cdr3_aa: ASTRTRSEGQETQY
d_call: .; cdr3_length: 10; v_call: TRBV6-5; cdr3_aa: ASSRSLDGYT
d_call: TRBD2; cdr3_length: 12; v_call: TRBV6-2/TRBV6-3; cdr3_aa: ASRAGGNTGGLF
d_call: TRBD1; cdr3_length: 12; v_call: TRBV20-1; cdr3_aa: SATYRGMNTEAF
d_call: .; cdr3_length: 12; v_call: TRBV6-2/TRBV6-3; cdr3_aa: ASSYGRLLYEQY
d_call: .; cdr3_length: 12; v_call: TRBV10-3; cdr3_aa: AISESFKERGYT
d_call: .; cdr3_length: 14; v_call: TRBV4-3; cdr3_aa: ASSQVPFVSNNEQF
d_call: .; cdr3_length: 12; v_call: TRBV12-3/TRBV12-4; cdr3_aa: ASSLSGVEETQY
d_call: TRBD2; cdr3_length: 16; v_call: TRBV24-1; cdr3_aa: ATSGGMASGANWDEQF
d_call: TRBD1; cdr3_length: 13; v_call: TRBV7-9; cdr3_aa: ASSNTDRAIAEAF
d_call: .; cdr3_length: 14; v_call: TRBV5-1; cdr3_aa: ASSLRSASSTDTQY
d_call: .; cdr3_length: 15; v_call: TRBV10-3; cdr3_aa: AISESYSRGPTDTQY
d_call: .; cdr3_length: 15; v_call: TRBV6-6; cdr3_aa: ASSYRGPPQANEKLF
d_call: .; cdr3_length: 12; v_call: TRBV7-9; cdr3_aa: ASSLLSYDTEAF
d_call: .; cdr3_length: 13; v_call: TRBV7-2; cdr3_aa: ASSFGVGLQETQY
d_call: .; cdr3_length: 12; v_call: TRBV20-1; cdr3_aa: SASRAGLTDTQY